One T cell receptor (beta chain) is described in this entry. This CDR3 spans 14 amino acids. Germline V CDR1 and CDR2: SGHNT, YYREEE (reference sequence). The V end lost 0 bases, the J end lost 0 bases, and 6 bases lay between the germline ends. In the authors' workflow: Estimation of nucleated cell counts was performed using reference gene primer amplification. TCRdb's copy holds only in-frame clones and misses some; the assay was immunoSEQ multiplex PCR. V and J calls plus clone size are reproduced from that table; the DNA served to infer D and trimming. This table holds approximately 96,000 clones, 70% to 90% found once. The data derive from a study of blood T cell repertoires in COVID-19. For the study at large: COVID-19 samples collected from the United States, Italy and Spain covered acute and convalescent phases. Sources were T cells, B-cell-depleted T cells, or PBMCs; the material itself was cDNA or gDNA.

The sequenced material came from peripheral blood. This TCR came from an elderly woman with acute or convalescent COVID-19. The chain recombines TRBV5-4 with TRBJ1-1; unclear D gene. The CDR3 loop reads CASSLGAMNTEAFF. CDR3 DNA: TGTGCCAGCAGCTTGGGCGCCATGAACACTGAAGCTTTCTTT.